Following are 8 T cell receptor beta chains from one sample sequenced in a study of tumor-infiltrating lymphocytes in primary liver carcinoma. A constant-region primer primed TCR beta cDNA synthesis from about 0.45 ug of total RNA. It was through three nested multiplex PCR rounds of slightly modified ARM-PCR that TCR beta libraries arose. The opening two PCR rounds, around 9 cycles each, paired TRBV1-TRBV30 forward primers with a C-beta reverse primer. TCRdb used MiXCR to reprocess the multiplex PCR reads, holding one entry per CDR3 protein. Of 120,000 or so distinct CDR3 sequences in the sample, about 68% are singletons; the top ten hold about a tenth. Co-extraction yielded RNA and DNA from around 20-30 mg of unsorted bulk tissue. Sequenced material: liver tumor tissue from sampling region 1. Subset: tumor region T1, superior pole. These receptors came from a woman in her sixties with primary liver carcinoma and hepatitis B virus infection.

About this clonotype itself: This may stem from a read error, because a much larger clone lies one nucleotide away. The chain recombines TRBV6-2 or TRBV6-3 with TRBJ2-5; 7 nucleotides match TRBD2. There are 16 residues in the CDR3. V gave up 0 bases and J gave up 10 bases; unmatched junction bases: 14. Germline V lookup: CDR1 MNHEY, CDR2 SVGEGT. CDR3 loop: CASSYSGLGSSGIQYF. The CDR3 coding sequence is TGTGCCAGCAGTTACTCAGGACTAGGATCCTCGGGGATCCAGTACTTC.

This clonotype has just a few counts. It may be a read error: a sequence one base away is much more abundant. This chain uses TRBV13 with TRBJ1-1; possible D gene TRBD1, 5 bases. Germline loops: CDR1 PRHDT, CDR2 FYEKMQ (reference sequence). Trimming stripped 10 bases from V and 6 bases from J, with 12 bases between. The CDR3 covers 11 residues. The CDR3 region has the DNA TGTGCCAACCGACAGATGGCTGAAGCTTTCTTT. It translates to CANRQMAEAFF.

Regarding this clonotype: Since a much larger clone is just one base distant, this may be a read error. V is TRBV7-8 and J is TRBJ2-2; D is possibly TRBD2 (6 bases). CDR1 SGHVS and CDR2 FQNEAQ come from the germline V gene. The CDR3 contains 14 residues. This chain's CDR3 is CASSPGSPRGEPFF. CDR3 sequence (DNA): TGTGCCAGCAGCCCAGGATCTCCGCGCGGGGAGCCGTTTTTT.

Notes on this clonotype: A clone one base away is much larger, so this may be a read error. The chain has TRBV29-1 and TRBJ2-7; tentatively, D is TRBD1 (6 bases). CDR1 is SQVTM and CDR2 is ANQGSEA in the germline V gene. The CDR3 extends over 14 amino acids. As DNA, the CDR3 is TGCAGCGTTGCGAGCAGGGGCGTTAACTACGGGCAGTACTTC. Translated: CSVASRGVNYGQYF.

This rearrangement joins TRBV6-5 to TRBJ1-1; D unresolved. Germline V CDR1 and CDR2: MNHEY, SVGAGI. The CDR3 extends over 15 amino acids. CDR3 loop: CPGSYRRPGNTEAFF. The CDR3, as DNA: TGTCCCGGCAGCTACAGACGCCCAGGAAACACTGAAGCTTTCTTT.

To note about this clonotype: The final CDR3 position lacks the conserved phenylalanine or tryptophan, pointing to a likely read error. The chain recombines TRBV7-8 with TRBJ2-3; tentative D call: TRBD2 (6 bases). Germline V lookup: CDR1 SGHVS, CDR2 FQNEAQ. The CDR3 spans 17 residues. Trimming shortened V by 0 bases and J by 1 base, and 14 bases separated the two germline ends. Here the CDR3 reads CASSLASRTTRTDTQYL. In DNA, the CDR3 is TGTGCCAGCAGCTTAGCGTCTCGGACTACTCGCACAGATACGCAGTATCTT.

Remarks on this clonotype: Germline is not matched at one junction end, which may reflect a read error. CDR3 nucleotides: TGTGCCATCAGTAACCAGGGGGCCCTGATTGAACCTTTCTTT. Translating it yields CAISNQGALIEPFF. The chain combines TRBV10-3 with TRBJ1-1; 8 nucleotides align to TRBD1. CDR1 is ENHRY and CDR2 is SYGVKD in the germline V gene. This CDR3 has 14 amino acids.

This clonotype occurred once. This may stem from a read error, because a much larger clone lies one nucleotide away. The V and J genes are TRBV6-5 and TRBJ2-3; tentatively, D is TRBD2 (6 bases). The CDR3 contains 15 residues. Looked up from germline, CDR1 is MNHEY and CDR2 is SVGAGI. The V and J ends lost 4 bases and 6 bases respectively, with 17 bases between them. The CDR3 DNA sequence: TGTGCCAGCAGTTTCTATGGGGGAGGCTCCGATACGCAGTATTTT. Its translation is CASSFYGGGSDTQYF.